This is a list of T cell receptor beta chains from one sample in a study of CD8 T cells in Susac syndrome. TCRdb independently ran MiXCR on the immunoSEQ multiplex PCR reads; one entry per CDR3 protein. Seen here are around 200,000 distinct CDR3 sequences, approximately 94% observed once, and the top ten hold 0.093%. Sequenced sample: CD4+ T cells from PBMCs. These receptors came from a human donor with multiple sclerosis. The CDR3 runs from the conserved cysteine through the conserved F or W.

V gene: TRBV7-9
CDR3 protein: CASSLDLGGPQHF

V gene: TRBV9
CDR3 protein: CASSVAGTYNEQFF

V gene: TRBV29-1
CDR3 protein: CSVEDLGGAYEQYF

V gene: TRBV2
CDR3 protein: CASRDTPNTGELFF

V gene: TRBV4-2
CDR3 protein: CASSQEPGGASGRNEQFF

V gene: TRBV9
CDR3 protein: CASSVGPGEGTQYF

V gene: TRBV10-3
CDR3 protein: CAISGDPTGQVLTF

V gene: TRBV18
CDR3 protein: CASSRDPSEQYF

V gene: TRBV7-2
CDR3 protein: CASSLAQQGSTDTQYF

V gene: TRBV7-8
CDR3 protein: CASSLAGRGATDTQYF

V gene: TRBV5-6
CDR3 protein: CASSYVYEQYF

V gene: TRBV30
CDR3 protein: CAWSDGTYEQYF

V gene: TRBV12-3/TRBV12-4
CDR3 protein: CASSPRQGATGETQYF

V gene: TRBV4-2
CDR3 protein: CASSQDSISGNANYGYTF

V gene: TRBV3-1
CDR3 protein: CASSQETGNYGYTF

V gene: TRBV12-3/TRBV12-4
CDR3 protein: CASSLNPSTDTQYF

V gene: TRBV6-5
CDR3 protein: CASTPRGGGYTF

V gene: TRBV12-3/TRBV12-4
CDR3 protein: CASSATGPGGNTEAFF

V gene: TRBV30
CDR3 protein: CAWSVPGRGEAFF

V gene: TRBV7-9
CDR3 protein: CASSLRGLIGGYTF

V gene: TRBV19
CDR3 protein: CASSTQGASYEQYF

V gene: TRBV29-1
CDR3 protein: CSVAPQQNTEAFF